The 9 T cell receptor beta chains in this list originate from one sample, sequenced in a study of CD8 T cells in Susac syndrome. Random hexamers were used to reverse transcribe an amount of roughly 0.5 to 1 ug RNA. TCRdb independently ran MiXCR on the immunoSEQ multiplex PCR reads; one entry per CDR3 protein. This sample has roughly 100,000 distinct CDR3 sequences, with roughly 95% found just once. Material for sequencing was CD8+ T cells from PBMCs. These receptors all come from a human donor with Susac syndrome.

The chain recombines TRBV24-1 with TRBJ1-4; possible D gene TRBD1, 5 bases. This CDR3 comprises 14 residues. CDR1 and CDR2 from the germline V gene are KGHDR and SFDVKD. Trimming left V 5 bases short and J 5 bases short, with 11 bases between. The CDR3 region has the DNA TGTGCCACCAGTGTAAGGGGAAGAAATGAAAAACTGTTTTTT. It is translated as CATSVRGRNEKLFF.

The rearrangement joins TRBV25-1 to TRBJ1-2; D gene ambiguous. In germline, CDR1 is MGHDK, CDR2 SYGVNS. V was trimmed by 4 bases and J by 2 bases, leaving 8 bases between them. The CDR3 has 13 residues. The CDR3 is CASSGSGNYGYTF. The CDR3 nucleotides read TGTGCCAGCAGTGGTTCCGGGAACTATGGCTACACCTTC.

The V call is TRBV9, the J call TRBJ2-7; possible D gene TRBD1, 7 bases. V was cut by 3 bases and J by 3 bases, with 13 bases left in between. The length of the CDR3 is 14 residues. From germline, CDR1 is SGDLS and CDR2 YYNGEE. The CDR3 reads CASSGAGQSYEQYF. Written as DNA, the CDR3 is TGTGCCAGCAGCGGCGCGGGACAGAGCTACGAGCAGTACTTC.

V and J are TRBV12-3 or TRBV12-4 and TRBJ2-3; D possibly corresponds to TRBD2 (6 bases). Trimming removed 3 bases at V and 2 bases at J, with 15 bases between. The CDR3 is 16 amino acids. CDR3 DNA: TGTGCCAGCAGTTTGGGCGGGGTGCACTCCACAGATACGCAGTATTTT. The encoded protein is CASSLGGVHSTDTQYF.

V and J are TRBV4-1 and TRBJ2-7; D unresolved. CDR3 length: 15 residues. V lost 0 bases, J lost 0 bases, and 9 bases lay in between. Germline values: CDR1 MGHRA, CDR2 YSYEKL. The CDR3 sequence: CASSQDIANSYEQYF. CDR3 DNA: TGCGCCAGCAGCCAAGATATTGCGAACTCCTACGAGCAGTACTTC.

J is TRBJ1-1 and V is TRBV7-6; D remains ambiguous. This CDR3 has 14 amino acids. The V end was cut by 1 base, the J end by 2 bases, with 8 bases between. CDR1 SGHVS and CDR2 FNYEAQ come from the germline V gene. CDR3 coding DNA: TGTGCCAGCAGCTTAGGGGAAGGTAACACTGAAGCTTTCTTT. Its translation is CASSLGEGNTEAFF.

V and J are TRBV5-5 and TRBJ2-5; D might be TRBD2 (5 bases). Germline CDR1 and CDR2: SGHKS and YYEKEE (reference sequence). The CDR3 length is 14 residues. V lost 0 bases and J lost 5, with 11 bases in between. The DNA of the CDR3 is TGTGCCAGCAGCTTGGAGGAGGAAAGGGAGACCCAGTACTTC. Amino acid sequence: CASSLEEERETQYF.

The V call is TRBV5-4, the J call TRBJ2-5; 11 nucleotides line up with TRBD2. The CDR3 is 13 residues long. V shed 9 bases, J shed 2 bases, and the junction held 3 bases outside the gene matches. Germline-derived CDR1 and CDR2 are SGHNT and YYREEE (reference sequence). In DNA, the CDR3 is TGTGCCACCCGACTAGCGGGGCAAGAGACCCAGTACTTC. Its translation: CATRLAGQETQYF.

The rearrangement uses TRBV12-3 or TRBV12-4 and TRBJ2-5, with D hard to call. This CDR3 is 12 amino acids long. V was clipped by 3 bases and J by 1 base, with 3 bases between them. This CDR3 is CASSFAQETQYF. The CDR3, as DNA: TGTGCCAGCAGTTTTGCCCAAGAGACCCAGTACTTC.